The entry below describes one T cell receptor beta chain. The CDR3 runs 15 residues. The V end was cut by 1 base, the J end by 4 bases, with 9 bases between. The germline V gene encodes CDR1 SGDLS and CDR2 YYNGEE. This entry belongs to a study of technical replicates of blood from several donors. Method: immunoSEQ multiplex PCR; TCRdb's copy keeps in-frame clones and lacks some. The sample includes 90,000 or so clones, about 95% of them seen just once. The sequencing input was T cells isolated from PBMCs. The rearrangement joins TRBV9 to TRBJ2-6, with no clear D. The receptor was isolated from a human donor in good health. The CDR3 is CASSVQVAGANVLTF. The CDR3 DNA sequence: TGTGCCAGCAGCGTACAGGTTGCAGGGGCCAACGTCCTGACTTTC. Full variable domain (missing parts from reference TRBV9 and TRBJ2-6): DSGVTQTPKHLITATGQRVTLRCSPRSGDLSVYWYQQSLDQGLQFLIQYYNGEERAKGNILERFSAQQFPDLHSELNLSSLELGDSALYFCASSVQVAGANVLTFGAGSRLTVL.